This T cell receptor (beta chain) was documented in a study of cytomegalovirus exposure and HLA in healthy donors. CDR1 SEHNR and CDR2 FQNEAQ come from the germline V gene (reference sequence). The CDR3 totals 16 residues. Trimming pared 3 bases from V and 0 bases from J, leaving 14 bases between. The PCR used 60 Vbeta and 13 Jbeta primers. Some clones are missing from TCRdb's copy, which holds only in-frame ones; the method was immunoSEQ multiplex PCR. The data contain fewer than 100,000 clones, less than 10% of them singletons. The chain employs TRBV7-9 and TRBJ1-2, with D tentatively TRBD1 (6 bases). The sequencing sample was made of PBMCs. The TCR originated in a man between 50 and 59 years old in good health and CMV-seronegative. The CDR3 spells CASSFPRGGANYGYTF. In DNA, the CDR3 is TGTGCCAGCAGCTTTCCCAGGGGTGGTGCTAACTATGGCTACACCTTC.